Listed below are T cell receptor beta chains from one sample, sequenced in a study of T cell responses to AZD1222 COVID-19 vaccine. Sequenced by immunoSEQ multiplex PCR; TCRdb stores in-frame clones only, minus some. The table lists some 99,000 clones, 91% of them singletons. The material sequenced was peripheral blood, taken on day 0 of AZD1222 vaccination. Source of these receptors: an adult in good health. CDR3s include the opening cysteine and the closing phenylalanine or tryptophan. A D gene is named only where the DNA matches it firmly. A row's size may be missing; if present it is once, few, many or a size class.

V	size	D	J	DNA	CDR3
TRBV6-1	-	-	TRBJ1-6	TGTGCCAGCAGTGAACGGTACGCGTATAATTCACCCCTCCACTTT	CASSERYAYNSPLHF
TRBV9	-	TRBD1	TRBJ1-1	TGTGCCAGCAGCCCTACTCCCGGGACAGTAAGGGGGTTGACTGAAGCTTTCTTT	CASSPTPGTVRGLTEAFF
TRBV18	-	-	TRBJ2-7	TGTGCCAGCTCACCAGTCCAGGGAGACTACGAGCAGTACTTC	CASSPVQGDYEQYF
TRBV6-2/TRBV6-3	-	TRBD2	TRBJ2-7	TGTGCCAGCAGTTACCCCGAAGCGGGGGCAAACGAGCAGTACTTC	CASSYPEAGANEQYF
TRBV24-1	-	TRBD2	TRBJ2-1	TGTGCCACCAGTGCCGCGGGAGGAGGTTGGAATGAGCAGTTCTTC	CATSAAGGGWNEQFF
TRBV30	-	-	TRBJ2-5	TGTGCCTGGCGACGGAGACAAGAGACCCAGTACTTC	CAWRRRQETQYF
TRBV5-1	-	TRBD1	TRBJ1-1	TGCGCCAGCAGCCGGGGACAGGATTGGACTGAAGCTTTCTTT	CASSRGQDWTEAFF
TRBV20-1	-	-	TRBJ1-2	TGCAGTGCGAACAGAGACTATGGCTACACCTTC	CSANRDYGYTF
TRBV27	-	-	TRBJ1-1	TGTGCCAGCAGAATCGAGGGCAGGGTGAACACTGAAGCTTTCTTT	CASRIEGRVNTEAFF
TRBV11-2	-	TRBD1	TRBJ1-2	TGTGCCAGCAGCCCGGGACAGGCCATCACTAACTATGGCTACACCTTC	CASSPGQAITNYGYTF
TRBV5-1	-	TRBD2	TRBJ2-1	TGCGCCAGCAGCTTGGGAGCGGGAGGCGTGGGGAGTGAGCAGTTCTTC	CASSLGAGGVGSEQFF
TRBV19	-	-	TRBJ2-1	TGTGCCAGTAGTTTCCCAGGACTTTATAATGAGCAGTTCTTC	CASSFPGLYNEQFF
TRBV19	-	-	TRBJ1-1	TGTGCCAGTAGTATAGATCTGGGCCGGAGCTCTGCTTTCTTT	CASSIDLGRSSAFF
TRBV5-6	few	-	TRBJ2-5	TGTGCCAGCAGCCCAGGGGTAGGGGAGACCCAGTACTTC	CASSPGVGETQYF
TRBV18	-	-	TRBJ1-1	TGTGCCAGCTCACCCAGCGAGAGTAGAGAAGCTTTCTTT	CASSPSESREAFF
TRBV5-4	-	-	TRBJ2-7	TGTGCCAGCAGCACCGGACCCTACCAAGTCTTC	CASSTGPYQVF
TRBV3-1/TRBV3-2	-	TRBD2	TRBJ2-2	TGTGCCAGCAGCACCACGGGACTAGCGGGAGGAGACACCGGGGAGCTGTTTTTT	CASSTTGLAGGDTGELFF
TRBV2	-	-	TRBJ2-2	TGTGCCAGCAGTGTAGGTAGGGCCCACACCGGGGAGCTGTTTTTT	CASSVGRAHTGELFF
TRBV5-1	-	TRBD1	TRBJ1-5	TGCGCCAGCAGCTGGGGGACAGGTAGCAATCAGCCCCAGCATTTT	CASSWGTGSNQPQHF
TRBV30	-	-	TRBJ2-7	TGTGCCTGGAGTGGGGGACACCGGGGGTTCGAGCAGTACTTC	CAWSGGHRGFEQYF
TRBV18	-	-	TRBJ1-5	TGTGCCAGCTCACCGGGCAATAACCAGCCCCAGCATTTT	CASSPGNNQPQHF
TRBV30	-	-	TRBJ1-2	TGTGCCTGGAGTCTCCTGCGGGGCTACACCTTC	CAWSLLRGYTF
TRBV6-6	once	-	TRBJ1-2	TGTGCCAGCAGTTACGCCGGGCGCGGCTACACCTTC	CASSYAGRGYTF
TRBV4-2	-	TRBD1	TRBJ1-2	TGTGCCAGCAGCCCAGGGGACAGATATAACTATGGCTACACCTTC	CASSPGDRYNYGYTF
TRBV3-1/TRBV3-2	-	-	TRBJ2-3	TGTGCCAGCAGCCAAGAAGGGGGCGGTTATGCGGGAGAATTCACAGATACGCAGTATTTT	CASSQEGGGYAGEFTDTQYF
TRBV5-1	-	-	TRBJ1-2	TGCGCCAGCAGCTTCCGGGTCCCCACGGACTATGGCTACACCTTC	CASSFRVPTDYGYTF
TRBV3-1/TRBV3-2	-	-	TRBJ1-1	TGTGCCAGCAGCTTCTTCGACACTGAAGCTTTCTTT	CASSFFDTEAFF
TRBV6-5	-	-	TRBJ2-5	TGTGCCAGCAGAGAGACAGTCCTTCAAGAGACCCAGTACTTC	CASRETVLQETQYF
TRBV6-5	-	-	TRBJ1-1	TGTGCCAGCAGTTCAAGGACAGACACTGAAGCTTTCTTT	CASSSRTDTEAFF
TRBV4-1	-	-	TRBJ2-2	TGCGCCAGCAGCCATGCCGGTGGCCCTGGAGCCGGGGAGCTGTTTTTT	CASSHAGGPGAGELFF
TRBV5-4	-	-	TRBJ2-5	TGTGCCAGCAGCTTGGGGGCCGGGCGGGAGACCCAGTACTTC	CASSLGAGRETQYF
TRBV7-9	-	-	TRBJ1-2	TGTGCCAGCAGCTTACCCGGACACTCTAATGGCTACACCTTC	CASSLPGHSNGYTF
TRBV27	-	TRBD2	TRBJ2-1	TGTGCCAGCAGTCCTACCCTAGCGGGAGGGAACAATGAGCAGTTCTTC	CASSPTLAGGNNEQFF
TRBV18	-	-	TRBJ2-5	TGTGCCAGCTCAGGGCTCCAAGAGACCCAGTACTTC	CASSGLQETQYF
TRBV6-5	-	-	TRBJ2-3	TGTGCCAGCGGAATAAGGGGCACAGATACGCAGTATTTT	CASGIRGTDTQYF
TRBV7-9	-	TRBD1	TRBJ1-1	TGTGCCAGCAGCTTAGAGGGTCGACAGGGGCTTGAAGCTTTCTTT	CASSLEGRQGLEAFF
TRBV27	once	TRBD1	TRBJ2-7	TGTGCCAGCAGTCCGGGACAGGGCTACGAGCAGTACTTC	CASSPGQGYEQYF
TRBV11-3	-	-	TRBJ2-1	TGTGCCAGCAGCTTAGATCAGGGCGGGACGGGCTCCTACAATGAGCAGTTCTTC	CASSLDQGGTGSYNEQFF
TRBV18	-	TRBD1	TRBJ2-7	TGTGCCAGCTCACGAGGGGGGACAGGGATGAGGGAGCAGTACTTC	CASSRGGTGMREQYF
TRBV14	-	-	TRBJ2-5	TGTGCCAGCAGCCAAGATTGGGCCCAAGAGACCCAGTACTTC	CASSQDWAQETQYF
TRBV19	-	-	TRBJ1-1	TGTGCCAGTAGGGTCTCGGACACTAACACTGAAGCTTTCTTT	CASRVSDTNTEAFF
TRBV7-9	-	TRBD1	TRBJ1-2	TGTGCCAGCAGCTATGACAGGGATAGGGGCTACACCTTC	CASSYDRDRGYTF
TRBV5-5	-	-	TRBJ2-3	TGTGCCAGCAGCTCAGGACAGCTCACAGATACGCAGTATTTT	CASSSGQLTDTQYF
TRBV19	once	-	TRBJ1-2	TGTGCCAGTAGTATAGCCCCCGACAGTAAGAACTATGGCTACACCTTC	CASSIAPDSKNYGYTF
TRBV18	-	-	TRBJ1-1	TGTGCCAGCTCAGTTTCCGGGACTAACACTGAAGCTTTCTTT	CASSVSGTNTEAFF
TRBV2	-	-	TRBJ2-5	TGTGCCAGCACCCCGGAGAGGGGGGAGACCCAGTACTTC	CASTPERGETQYF
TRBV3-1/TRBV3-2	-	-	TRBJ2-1	TGTGCCAGCAGCCAAGAAGGAGTAACTGAGCAGTTCTTC	CASSQEGVTEQFF
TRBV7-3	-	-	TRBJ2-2	TGTGCCAGCAGCTTAACCGGACGTCCCGGGGAGCTGTTTTTT	CASSLTGRPGELFF
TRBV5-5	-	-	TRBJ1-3	TGTGCCAGCAGCTTGTACCCTGGAAACACCATATATTTT	CASSLYPGNTIYF
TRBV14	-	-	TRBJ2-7	TGTGCCAGCAGCCAAGAACACGAGCAGTACTTC	CASSQEHEQYF
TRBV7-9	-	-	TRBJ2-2	TGTGCCAGCAGCTTAGCGCTCCGGGGGACCGGGGAGCTGTTTTTT	CASSLALRGTGELFF
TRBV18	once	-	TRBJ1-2	TGTGCCAGCTCACCGCAGAGAAGGGATAATGGCTACACCTTC	CASSPQRRDNGYTF
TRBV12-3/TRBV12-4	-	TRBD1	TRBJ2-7	TGTGCCAGTACGACAGGGAGCTCCTACGAGCAGTACTTC	CASTTGSSYEQYF
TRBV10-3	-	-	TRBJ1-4	TGTGCCATCAGTGAGAGAGGGGAGGATGAAAAACTGTTTTTT	CAISERGEDEKLFF
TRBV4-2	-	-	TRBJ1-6	TGTGCCAGCAGCCAAGGCACAGGTTTAATCTATAATTCACCCCTCCACTTT	CASSQGTGLIYNSPLHF